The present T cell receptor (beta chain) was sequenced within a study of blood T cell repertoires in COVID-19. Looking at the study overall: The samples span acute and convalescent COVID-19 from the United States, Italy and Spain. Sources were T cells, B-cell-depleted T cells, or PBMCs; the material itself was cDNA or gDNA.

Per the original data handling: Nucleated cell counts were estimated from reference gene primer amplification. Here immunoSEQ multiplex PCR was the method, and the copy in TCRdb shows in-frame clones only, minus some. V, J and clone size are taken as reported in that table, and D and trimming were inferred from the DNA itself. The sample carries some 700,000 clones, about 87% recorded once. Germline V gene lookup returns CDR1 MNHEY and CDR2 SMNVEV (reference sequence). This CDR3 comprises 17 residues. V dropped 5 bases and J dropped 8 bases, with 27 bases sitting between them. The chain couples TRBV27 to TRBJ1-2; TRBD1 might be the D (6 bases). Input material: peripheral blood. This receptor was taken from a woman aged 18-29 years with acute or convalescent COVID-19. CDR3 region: CASSPLHLGAFVWGYTF. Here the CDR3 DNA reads TGTGCCAGCAGTCCCCTACATTTGGGGGCCTTTGTCTGGGGCTACACCTTC.